Listed below are T cell receptor beta chains from one sample, sequenced in a study of blood T cell repertoires in COVID-19. Only in-frame clones appear in the TCRdb table, and some are missing; sequencing was by immunoSEQ multiplex PCR. The top ten clones hold more than 13% of a sample with tens of thousands of clones, around 80% of them seen once. The sequencing input was peripheral blood. These receptors were taken from a human donor with active or convalescent COVID-19. The donor label of this sample is uncertain. CDR3s include the opening cysteine and the closing phenylalanine or tryptophan. A D gene is named only where the DNA matches it firmly. For some rows the clone size is stated as once, few or many, or as a class when expanded; others skip it.

j_call d_call clone_size v_call cdr3_aa cdr3_nt
TRBJ1-5 NA NA TRBV5-1 CASSLDGGNQPQHF TGCGCCAGCAGCTTGGACGGTGGTAATCAGCCCCAGCATTTT
TRBJ2-7 TRBD1 once TRBV6-2/TRBV6-3 CASSSTGVIYEQYF TGTGCCAGCAGTTCGACAGGGGTAATCTACGAGCAGTACTTC
TRBJ2-4 TRBD2 NA TRBV5-6 CASSDTGGNIQYF TGTGCCAGCAGCGACACGGGGGGGAACATTCAGTACTTC
TRBJ1-1 NA NA TRBV28 CASNRQEVKTEAFF TGTGCCAGCAACAGACAGGAGGTAAAGACTGAAGCTTTCTTT
TRBJ2-3 TRBD1 once TRBV19 CASSLLGQGEDTQYF TGTGCCAGTAGCCTCCTAGGGCAGGGGGAAGATACGCAGTATTTT
TRBJ2-7 NA NA TRBV20-1 CSAGTYEQYF TGCAGTGCTGGCACCTACGAGCAGTACTTC
TRBJ2-1 TRBD2 few TRBV6-4 CASSPSGTSYNEQFF TGTGCCAGCAGTCCTAGCGGTACCTCCTACAATGAGCAGTTCTTC
TRBJ1-5 TRBD1 NA TRBV6-5 CASSYAGTGDQPQHF TGTGCCAGCAGTTACGCCGGGACAGGAGATCAGCCCCAGCATTTT
TRBJ2-5 TRBD2 NA TRBV9 CASSVALAGVQETQYF TGTGCCAGCAGCGTTGCCTTAGCGGGAGTCCAAGAGACCCAGTACTTC
TRBJ1-4 NA few TRBV19 CASSIRPGSEKLFF TGTGCCAGTAGTATACGCCCGGGAAGTGAAAAACTGTTTTTT
TRBJ2-1 TRBD2 NA TRBV11-3 CASSLALAGHDEQFF TGTGCCAGCAGCTTAGCGCTAGCGGGGCACGATGAGCAGTTCTTC
TRBJ2-3 TRBD1 few TRBV9 CASSVVGGTGRTDTQYF TGTGCCAGCAGCGTAGTAGGGGGGACAGGGAGGACAGATACGCAGTATTTT
TRBJ2-1 TRBD1 once TRBV2 CASSQTGREQFF TGTGCCAGCAGTCAGACAGGGCGTGAGCAGTTCTTC
TRBJ2-5 NA NA TRBV5-1 CASSPWGEETQYF TGCGCCAGCAGCCCCTGGGGGGAAGAGACCCAGTACTTC
TRBJ1-5 NA NA TRBV21-1 CASSKVKGEGSQPQHF TGTGCCAGCAGCAAAGTGAAGGGAGAGGGCAGTCAGCCCCAGCATTTT
TRBJ2-7 NA NA TRBV6-5 CASSSIYEQYF TGTGCCAGCAGTTCAATCTACGAGCAGTACTTC
TRBJ2-5 NA NA TRBV7-3 CASSRDRTQETQYF TGTGCCAGCAGCCGTGACAGGACTCAAGAGACCCAGTACTTC
TRBJ1-2 NA few TRBV3-1/TRBV3-2 CASSQQEANYGYTF TGTGCCAGCAGCCAACAGGAAGCTAACTATGGCTACACCTTC
TRBJ2-1 TRBD2 NA TRBV4-3 CASSQALAGAYNEQFF TGCGCCAGCAGCCAAGCTCTAGCGGGAGCTTACAATGAGCAGTTCTTC
TRBJ2-5 NA many TRBV6-5 CASTTGGSGSGTQYF TGTGCCAGCACCACAGGGGGTAGCGGGAGTGGGACCCAGTACTTC
TRBJ2-5 NA NA TRBV19 CASSTQTGRETQYF TGTGCCAGTAGTACCCAAACAGGGAGAGAGACCCAGTACTTC
TRBJ1-5 NA NA TRBV6-2/TRBV6-3 CASTPRGHSNQPQHF TGTGCCAGCACCCCCCGAGGACATAGCAATCAGCCCCAGCATTTT
TRBJ1-1 NA NA TRBV14 CASSQDLAGRAFF TGTGCCAGCAGCCAAGATCTAGCGGGGAGAGCTTTCTTT
TRBJ2-7 TRBD2 NA TRBV11-1 CASSLLREAVEQYF TGTGCCAGCAGCCTACTGCGGGAGGCGGTCGAGCAGTACTTC
TRBJ2-1 NA NA TRBV3-1/TRBV3-2 CASREGLSYNEQFF TGTGCCAGCAGGGAGGGACTTTCCTACAATGAGCAGTTCTTC
TRBJ1-6 NA NA TRBV30 CAWRVHPTHNSPLHF TGTGCCTGGAGGGTCCACCCGACTCATAATTCACCCCTCCACTTT
TRBJ1-2 NA NA TRBV7-9 CASSLARGTDGYTF TGTGCCAGCAGCTTAGCCAGGGGTACGGATGGCTACACCTTC
TRBJ1-1 NA few TRBV7-9 CASSLAEGIEAFF TGTGCCAGCAGCTTAGCGGAGGGAATAGAAGCTTTCTTT
TRBJ2-6 TRBD2 few TRBV9 CASSQGTSGRAGANVLTF TGTGCCAGCAGCCAAGGGACTAGCGGGAGGGCTGGGGCCAACGTCCTGACTTTC
TRBJ1-5 TRBD1 NA TRBV7-2 CASSSQGVQNQPQHF TGTGCCAGCAGCTCACAGGGGGTTCAAAATCAGCCCCAGCATTTT
TRBJ1-1 NA NA TRBV27 CASSPLRGATEAFF TGTGCCAGCAGTCCCCTTCGGGGGGCAACTGAAGCTTTCTTT
TRBJ2-5 NA NA TRBV7-9 CASSLGQGETQYF TGTGCCAGCAGCTTAGGGCAGGGAGAGACCCAGTACTTC